One and the same sample provided the 21 T cell receptor beta chains below, sequenced in a study of tumor-infiltrating lymphocytes in primary liver carcinoma. Starting material of about 450 ng total RNA yielded TCR beta cDNA via a constant-region primer. Nested multiplex PCR, run for three rounds with slightly modified ARM-PCR, yielded TCR beta libraries. The opening two PCR rounds, 10 cycles each, paired TRBV1-TRBV30 forward primers with a C-beta reverse primer. TCRdb redid the calling of the multiplex PCR reads with MiXCR, one entry per CDR3 protein. The sample comprises around 29,000 distinct CDR3 sequences, around 80% of which are singletons, and roughly a third rests with the top ten. Unsorted bulk tissue (roughly 18-32 mg) underwent RNA and DNA co-extraction. Sequenced input: liver tumor tissue from sampling region 5. The subset here: tumor region T5, tumor centre. The source of these receptors is a man aged 40-50 years with primary liver carcinoma and hepatitis B virus infection.

Note on this clonotype: This CDR3 is missing its conserved last phenylalanine or tryptophan, likely due to a read error. This chain connects TRBV6-5 to TRBJ1-2, with D unclear. The V end was cut by 10 bases, the J end by 8 bases, with 5 bases between. CDR1 MNHEY and CDR2 SVGAGI come from the germline V gene. This CDR3 spans 8 amino acids. The CDR3 nucleotides are TGTGCCATCAGGGGCTACACCTCC. Its translation is CAIRGYTS.

The rearrangement links TRBV11-2 to TRBJ2-5, with 7 nucleotides matching TRBD2. The CDR3 is 16 residues long. J was trimmed by 5 bases and V by 10 bases; bases with no gene match: 19. Germline V gene lookup returns CDR1 SGHAT and CDR2 FQNNGV. The CDR3 sequence is CANGQTPDGGNETQYF. The DNA for the CDR3 is TGTGCCAACGGCCAAACTCCTGACGGGGGGAACGAGACCCAGTACTTC.

On this clonotype itself: Because it lacks the conserved phenylalanine or tryptophan at the end, this CDR3 is likely a read error. The chain employs TRBV5-6 and TRBJ2-7, with TRBD1 matching 7 bases. The germline V gene encodes CDR1 SGHDT and CDR2 YYEEEE. The CDR3 contains 14 residues. Trimming removed 4 bases from V and 5 bases from J; junction bases left unmatched: 9. Here the CDR3 DNA reads TGTGCCAGCAGCCTCCGGGACAGCCTAGACGAGCAGTACCTC. It yields the protein CASSLRDSLDEQYL.

As concerns this clonotype: One end of the junction is discordant with germline, which a read error may explain. The chain recombines TRBV10-3 with TRBJ2-1; D tentatively reads TRBD1 or TRBD2 (5 bases each). Germline values: CDR1 ENHRY, CDR2 SYGVKD. CDR3 size: 13 residues. CDR3 bases: TGTGCCATCAGTGAGCGGGACGACGTGGAGCAGTTATTC. This codes for CAISERDDVEQLF.

The gene calls are TRBV5-6 and TRBJ2-7; tentative D call: TRBD2 (5 bases). V was pared by 0 bases and J by 3 bases, with 13 bases between. The CDR3 is made up of 15 amino acids. CDR1 is SGHDT, CDR2 YYEEEE, per germline. The DNA for the CDR3 is TGTGCCAGCAGCTTGGTGCCAGTTCGGGACTACGAGCAGTACTTC. This encodes CASSLVPVRDYEQYF.

For this clonotype: One end of the junction does not line up with germline, which may come from a read error. The chain recombines TRBV12-3 or TRBV12-4 with TRBJ2-6; D is unclear. The length of the CDR3 is 15 residues. The CDR3 spells CVSTFSRSGANVLTF. The CDR3 DNA sequence: TGTGTCAGCACCTTCTCCCGCTCTGGGGCCAACGTCCTGACTTTC.

On this clonotype: At one boundary the junction diverges from the germline segment, which might be a read error. V is TRBV11-2 and J is TRBJ2-7; unclear D gene. CDR1 is SGHAT and CDR2 is FQNNGV in the germline V gene. The CDR3 extends over 13 amino acids. This CDR3 reads CASNASVTYEQYF. DNA of the CDR3: TGTGCGAGCAACGCATCGGTGACCTACGAGCAGTACTTC.

Regarding this clonotype: The junction departs from germline at one end; a sequencing error may be responsible. J is TRBJ2-3 and V is TRBV11-2; 11 bases are shared with TRBD2. The CDR3 extends over 15 amino acids. Per germline, CDR1 SGHAT and CDR2 FQNNGV. For the CDR3, the DNA is TGTGCCAGCAGCGCCGGGACTAGCGGCATAGATACGCAATATTTT. Its protein is CASSAGTSGIDTQYF.

This clonotype was counted ten times or more. The chain links TRBV30 to TRBJ2-3, with 11 nucleotides matching TRBD2. The CDR3 runs 14 residues. V dropped 3 bases and J dropped 6; count of bases not matched to a gene: 5. Germline V gene lookup returns CDR1 GTSNPN and CDR2 SVGIG (reference sequence). This chain's CDR3 is CAWSLAGGVDTQYF. CDR3 nucleotide sequence: TGTGCCTGGAGCCTAGCGGGAGGCGTTGATACGCAGTATTTT.

The table lists this clonotype with a count of one. Sequence at one end of the junction differs from germline and may be a read error. DNA of the CDR3: TGCAGAGTTGTCCAAGGGAATGGCTACGCCTTC. It encodes CRVVQGNGYAF. This rearrangement joins TRBV29-1 to TRBJ1-2, with D hard to call. This CDR3 spans 11 amino acids. Germline V gives CDR1 SQVTM, CDR2 ANQGSEA. The whole variable domain, filled in from reference TRBV29-1 and TRBJ1-2, reads SAVISQKPSRDICQRGTSLTIQCQVDSQVTMMFWYRQQPGQSLTLIATANQGSEATYESGFVIDKFPISRPNLTFSTLTVSNMSPEDSSIYLCRVVQGNGYAFGSGTRLTVV.

In this sample, this clonotype turned up a few times. At one of its ends the junction is not consistent with the germline gene, which may arise from a read error. The chain recombines TRBV5-5 with TRBJ2-7, with D perhaps given as TRBD1 or TRBD2 (6 bases each). This CDR3 has 14 amino acids. The V gene's germline CDR1 is SGHKS and CDR2 YYEKEE (reference sequence). The CDR3 coding sequence is TGTGCCAGCAGCTGGCGGCCGGGGGCCTACGAGCAGTGCTTC. Amino acids: CASSWRPGAYEQCF.

This clonotype was found many times. This chain joins TRBV6-1 and TRBJ2-3; 9 bases map to TRBD2. Germline V lookup: CDR1 MNHNS, CDR2 SASEGT. The junction had 13 bases not matched to a gene; V was cut back by 6 bases and J by 6 bases. The CDR3 is 16 amino acids. The CDR3 nucleotides are TGTGCCAGCAGCGCGGGGGGGCTTTCAGCTACGGATACGCAGTATTTT. It specifies CASSAGGLSATDTQYF.

This clonotype was seen a handful of times. Its ends do not fully match the called genes, so a read error is possible. The V and J genes are TRBV14 and TRBJ2-6; D unclear. CDR1 SGHDN and CDR2 FVKESK come from the germline V gene. This CDR3 region has 15 residues. The CDR3 DNA reads as TGTGCCAGCAGCCCGAGCATCGTTGGGGTCAACGTCCTGACTTTC. This translates into CASSPSIVGVNVLTF.

The chain uses TRBV11-3 and TRBJ2-3; 12 nucleotides align to TRBD2. CDR3 length: 19 residues. Per germline, CDR1 SGHNT and CDR2 YENEEA. Trimming cost V 0 bases and J 2 bases; bases outside gene matches: 9. The DNA of the CDR3 is TGTGCCAGCAGCTTAGACTCCGCAGGACTAGCGGGACTCACAGATACGCAGTATTTT. Translation gives CASSLDSAGLAGLTDTQYF. Variable domain in full (rest from reference TRBV11-3 and TRBJ2-3): EAGVVQSPRYKIIEKKQPVAFWCNPISGHNTLYWYLQNLGQGPELLIRYENEEAVDDSQLPKDRFSAERLKGVDSTLKIQPAELGDSAVYLCASSLDSAGLAGLTDTQYFGPGTRLTVL.

In the case of this clonotype: The junction departs from germline at one end; a sequencing error may be responsible. The V call is TRBV4-2, the J call TRBJ2-3, with 9 bases matching TRBD2. Germline V gene sequence: CDR1 LGHNA, CDR2 YNFKEQ. CDR3 length equals 14 residues. CDR3 nucleotide sequence: TGTGCAAGCAACCAAGAGACTAGCGGAGATACGCAGTATTTT. Translation: CASNQETSGDTQYF.

About this clonotype itself: The CDR3 ends on some other residue instead of the conserved phenylalanine or tryptophan, so this is likely a read error. The DNA is left out, because the CDR3 cannot be placed on it with certainty; the CDR3 is given as TCRdb lists it. The chain is built from TRBV12-5 and TRBJ2-7; TRBD1, the D gene given by the table, was not confirmed from the DNA. Germline loops: CDR1 LGHNT, CDR2 FRNRAP. 14 amino acids form the CDR3, both terminal residues included. CDR3 sequence: CASGTGQGYYEQYL.

This chain connects TRBV11-2 to TRBJ1-4; D is uncertain. Trimming left V 9 bases short and J 5 bases short, with 22 bases between. Germline V gives CDR1 SGHAT, CDR2 FQNNGV. The CDR3 is 16 residues long. In DNA, the CDR3 is TGTGCCAGTACCAGGACTCCGGGAGGAACAAATGAAAAACTGTTTTTT. Amino acids: CASTRTPGGTNEKLFF.

As for this clonotype: Sequence at one end of the junction differs from germline and may be a read error. DNA for the CDR3: TGTGCCAACAGCCGAGAGCGGGAGGGTAGGGAGACCCAGTACTTT. Translation gives CANSREREGRETQYF. The gene calls are TRBV13 and TRBJ2-5, with 10 bases identical to TRBD2. There are 15 residues in the CDR3. Germline V lookup: CDR1 PRHDT, CDR2 FYEKMQ (reference sequence).

Details on this clonotype: This likely comes from a read error, as the CDR3 has no conserved phenylalanine or tryptophan at its end. Because the CDR3's place on the DNA is in doubt, the DNA is left out and the CDR3 is given as listed by TCRdb. This chain's CDR3 is CVSSLLAGKGEQLL. The chain recombines TRBV11-2 with TRBJ2-1; the D segment call TRBD2 is taken from the table without a DNA check. The germline gives CDR1 SGHAT, CDR2 FQNNGV. A total of 14 residues make up the CDR3, ends included.

Concerning this clonotype: Mismatch with germline at one junction end may stem from a read error. V usage is TRBV12-3 or TRBV12-4 and J usage is TRBJ1-5; D possibly corresponds to TRBD1 (6 bases). The CDR3 is made up of 16 amino acids. The chain's CDR3 is CASSSRIGGINQPRHF. CDR3 DNA sequence: TGTGCCAGCAGTTCGAGGATAGGGGGTATCAATCAGCCCCGGCATTTT.

V gene TRBV6-2 or TRBV6-3 combines with J gene TRBJ2-3; D perhaps matches TRBD2 (6 bases). The length of the CDR3 is 12 residues. Trimming shortened V by 5 bases and J by 12 bases, and 15 bases separated the two germline ends. Germline CDR1 MNHEY, CDR2 SVGEGT. CDR3 sequence reads: CASSTIGSDQYF. DNA of the CDR3: TGTGCCAGCAGTACCATCGGGAGTGACCAGTATTTT.